This T cell receptor (beta chain) stems from a study of PD-L1 blockade in urothelial cancer. Study-wide context: Patients commenced intravenous atezolizumab, 1,200 mg every 3 weeks, in 2014. The patients had undergone anywhere from 0 to 3 prior chemotherapy regimens. Reported median T cell count for blood samples was more than 140,000.

Regarding time point: peripheral blood 6 weeks after treatment start. V shed 5 bases and J 3 bases; nucleotides not matched to a gene: 7. CDR1 LNHDA and CDR2 SQIVND come from the germline V gene (reference sequence). The CDR3 loop spans 16 amino acids. Each PCR had synthetic TCR analog templates added to it as a spike-in. Method: immunoSEQ multiplex PCR; TCRdb's copy keeps in-frame clones and lacks some. The data contain about 91,000 clones, approximately 87% of them singletons. This rearrangement joins TRBV19 to TRBJ2-1; TRBD2 matches at 10 bases. This clonotype originated in a man in his 70s with urothelial cancer. This sample comprised PBMCs, obtained around atezolizumab (anti-PD-L1) treatment. DNA for the CDR3: TGTGCCAGTAGTCCAGAGCGGGAGGGCCGCTACAATGAGCAGTTCTTC. It codes for CASSPEREGRYNEQFF.